This T cell receptor beta chain appears in the sequencing data of a study of cytomegalovirus exposure and HLA in healthy donors. There are 16 residues in the CDR3. With 4 bases clipped from V and 4 bases from J, the junction kept 12 bases outside the gene matches. Germline CDR1 is SGHRS and CDR2 is YFSETQ. The study ran its PCR with 60 Vbeta and 13 Jbeta primers. Here immunoSEQ multiplex PCR was the method, and the copy in TCRdb shows in-frame clones only, minus some. Of 150,000 or so clones listed, approximately 80% are singletons. This clonotype was sampled from a woman in her thirties or forties in good health and CMV-seronegative. The sequencing sample was made of PBMCs. The gene calls are TRBV5-1 and TRBJ1-1; 8 bases match TRBD1. The CDR3 region is CASSQGTGHVGTEAFF. As DNA, the CDR3 is TGCGCCAGCAGCCAAGGGACAGGTCATGTGGGCACTGAAGCTTTCTTT.